This T cell receptor beta chain was captured in a study of OX40 agonist ivuxolimab in advanced cancers. Study overall: Every 2 weeks, ivuxolimab was infused into the patients intravenously at between 0.01 and 10 mg/kg.

A single count supports this clone. Its antigen is undetermined. Excluded were patients having autoimmune disease history or systemic immunosuppression. Broader study findings: CD4+ and CD8+ blood T cells expanded clonally by week 6 at 0.1 to 3.0 mg/kg. CD8+ T cells (on average) carried more expanded clones than CD4+ T cells.

Sequencing used immunoSEQ multiplex PCR; TCRdb keeps in-frame clones, though not all of them. The data hold 75,000 to 100,000 clones, with approximately 91% observed a single time. The germline CDR1 and CDR2 sequences are MNHNY and SVGAGI (reference sequence). V shed 6 bases and J shed 5 bases, with 11 bases lying between them. The CDR3 consists of 14 residues. The TCR sequence derives from an adult with an advanced solid tumor such as melanoma, head and neck, liver or kidney cancer. The gene calls are TRBV6-6 and TRBJ1-6, with D perhaps matching TRBD1 (5 bases). The specimen comprised CD4+ or CD8+ T cells sorted from blood, sampled in a trial of the OX40 agonist ivuxolimab. The CDR3 protein is CASSFDRDNSPLHF. The CDR3 DNA follows: TGTGCCAGCAGCTTTGACAGAGATAATTCACCCCTCCACTTT.